The source of this TCR beta chain is a study of T-cell reconstitution after alpha-beta-depleted transplantation in children. Trimming removed 6 bases at V and 1 base at J, with 9 bases between. The germline gives CDR1 SQVTM, CDR2 ANQGSEA. The CDR3 contains 12 residues. In this sample, this clonotype turned up many times. Preparation of the TCRbeta library was carried out with unique molecular identifiers. TCRdb analysed the PCR reads with MiXCR anew, one entry per CDR3 protein. The sample holds 380,000 or so distinct CDR3 sequences, about an eighth seen once. The genes are TRBV29-1 and TRBJ1-1; D unresolved. This clonotype originated in a human donor who donated a stem cell graft to a child with Fanconi anemia. The specimen comprised PBMCs, sampled from the stem cell graft. CDR3 nucleotides: TGCAGCGTGGGCCCTTCGAACACTGAAGCTTTCTTT. Encoded protein: CSVGPSNTEAFF.